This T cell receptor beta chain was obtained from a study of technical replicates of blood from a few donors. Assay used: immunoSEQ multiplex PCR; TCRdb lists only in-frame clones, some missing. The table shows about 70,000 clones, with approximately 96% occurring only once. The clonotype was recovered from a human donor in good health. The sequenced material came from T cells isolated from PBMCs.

CDR3 sequence (DNA): TGTGCCTGGAGTATGCAGGGTTATCAGCCCCAGCATTTT. Amino acids: CAWSMQGYQPQHF. V is TRBV30 and J is TRBJ1-5; maybe TRBD1 (5 bases). V was cut by 2 bases and J by 5 bases, with 10 bases left in between. The germline V gene has CDR1 GTSNPN and CDR2 SVGIG (reference sequence). The CDR3 runs to 13 residues.